The T cell receptor beta chain described here comes from a study of blood T cell repertoires in COVID-19. The germline V gene has CDR1 SGDLS and CDR2 YYNGEE. This CDR3 region has 11 residues. Trimming shortened V by 0 bases and J by 8 bases, and 3 bases separated the two germline ends. Cohort allocation depended upon clinical history that participants reported. The assay was immunoSEQ multiplex PCR, and TCRdb's table has in-frame clones only and misses some. The table shows about 400,000 clones, with approximately 89% occurring only once. The material sequenced was PBMCs or T cells enriched from blood (not recorded which). This sequence was found in a man between 35 and 55 years old in a cohort exposed to, infected with or recovered from COVID-19 (not recorded which). The chain couples TRBV9 to TRBJ2-1, with D unresolved. CDR3 coding DNA: TGTGCCAGCAGCGTAGGGCATGAGCAGTTCTTC. Translated: CASSVGHEQFF.